Listed below are T cell receptor beta chains from one sample, sequenced in a study of patients and donors after allogeneic stem cell transplantation. TCRdb ran MiXCR on the RT-PCR reads and lists one entry per CDR3 protein. The sample holds about a million distinct CDR3 sequences, approximately 19% seen once. Sequenced: blood, either unsorted or a sorted T cell fraction (not recorded which). Receptors originate from a human donor who was either an allogeneic HSCT recipient or a stem cell or donor lymphocyte infusion donor (not recorded which). It is not recorded whose cells these are; they may come from a transplant donor. The CDR3 runs from the conserved cysteine through the conserved F or W. A D gene is named only where the DNA matches it firmly. Size is omitted from some rows. Given values are once, few, many or a class for expanded clones.

CDR3 DNA: TGTGCCAGCAGTCCACGGCTAGGGACAGAAGATTATGGCTACACCTTC
CDR3 protein: CASSPRLGTEDYGYTF
D gene: TRBD1
V gene: TRBV27
J gene: TRBJ1-2
clone size: few

CDR3 DNA: TGTGCCAGCAGCCAGGGGGTCAAGGCTGGGGAGACCCAGTACTTC
CDR3 protein: CASSQGVKAGETQYF
D gene: TRBD1
V gene: TRBV7-6
J gene: TRBJ2-5
clone size: .

CDR3 DNA: TGTGCCAGCAGCTCAAACCCCTTCTTCGGACAGGGGGCGTATGGCTACACCTTC
CDR3 protein: CASSSNPFFGQGAYGYTF
D gene: TRBD1
V gene: TRBV11-2
J gene: TRBJ1-2
clone size: few

CDR3 DNA: TGCGCCAGCAGGTCGCGGACTATGGTCCCCGGGGAGCTGTTTTTT
CDR3 protein: CASRSRTMVPGELFF
D gene: .
V gene: TRBV5-1
J gene: TRBJ2-2
clone size: .

CDR3 DNA: TGTGCCAGCAGTTTCGCAGGTCTCACAGATACGCAGTATTTT
CDR3 protein: CASSFAGLTDTQYF
D gene: .
V gene: TRBV12-3/TRBV12-4
J gene: TRBJ2-3
clone size: few

CDR3 DNA: TGTGCCACCAGCCGGTTGCGCGGGAGGGCCTACGAGCAGTACTTC
CDR3 protein: CATSRLRGRAYEQYF
D gene: TRBD2
V gene: TRBV15
J gene: TRBJ2-7
clone size: .

CDR3 DNA: TGCAGTGCTAGAGATCTTTCCGGCAGATACTCTGGAAACACCATATATTTT
CDR3 protein: CSARDLSGRYSGNTIYF
D gene: .
V gene: TRBV20-1
J gene: TRBJ1-3
clone size: .

CDR3 DNA: TGCAGTGCTAATATAATGAACACTGAAGCTTTCTTT
CDR3 protein: CSANIMNTEAFF
D gene: .
V gene: TRBV20-1
J gene: TRBJ1-1
clone size: few

CDR3 DNA: TGTGCCAGCAGTCCCACCCCGGGACTAGCGGGAGCCTACGAGCAGTACTTC
CDR3 protein: CASSPTPGLAGAYEQYF
D gene: TRBD2
V gene: TRBV27
J gene: TRBJ2-7
clone size: few

CDR3 DNA: TGTGCCAGCAGTTTACAGGGCCATAATTCACCCCTCCACTTT
CDR3 protein: CASSLQGHNSPLHF
D gene: .
V gene: TRBV12-3/TRBV12-4
J gene: TRBJ1-6
clone size: .

CDR3 DNA: TGCAGCGTTGAAGCTAGGCAAGCAAACACTGAAGCTTTCTTT
CDR3 protein: CSVEARQANTEAFF
D gene: .
V gene: TRBV29-1
J gene: TRBJ1-1
clone size: .

CDR3 DNA: TGTGCCAGCCAGAGGGAGGGGCTCTATGGCTACACCTTC
CDR3 protein: CASQREGLYGYTF
D gene: .
V gene: TRBV2
J gene: TRBJ1-2
clone size: .

CDR3 DNA: TGTGCCAGCAGCGGCTCTAGCGGGAGGGCCGGCACCGGGGAGCTGTTTTTT
CDR3 protein: CASSGSSGRAGTGELFF
D gene: .
V gene: TRBV21-1
J gene: TRBJ2-2
clone size: .